The 15 T cell receptor beta chains given below trace back to one sample, sequenced in a study of T cells after posttransplantation cyclophosphamide. The repertoire was sequenced with immunoSEQ multiplex PCR; TCRdb's copy has only in-frame clones and lacks some. This sample carries about 22,000 clones, none of them present only once. The source material was PBMCs. The source is a woman aged 45-65 years in good health, CMV-negative, and a related stem cell transplant donor.

Many counts were recorded for this clone. This CDR3 is also generated by other DNA sequences in the sample. The chain combines TRBV19 with TRBJ1-5; the D gene is possibly TRBD1 (5 bases). The CDR3 has 14 residues. V lost 6 bases to trimming and J lost 7 bases, with 16 bases between them. Germline loops: CDR1 LNHDA, CDR2 SQIVND (reference sequence). The CDR3 loop is CASRPDSVGQPQHF. DNA for the CDR3: TGTGCCAGTAGACCAGACAGTGTAGGACAGCCCCAGCATTTT.

In its sample, this clone was seen many times. The chain recombines TRBV29-1 with TRBJ2-2; 7 bases fit TRBD2. The CDR3 length is 14 residues. Germline lookup yields CDR1 SQVTM and CDR2 ANQGSEA. V trimming: 6 bases; J trimming: 1 base; junction bases outside the gene matches: 5. The CDR3 DNA follows: TGCAGCGTCTCCGCGGGAGTGAACACCGGGGAGCTGTTTTTT. Its protein product is CSVSAGVNTGELFF.

This clone occurred many times. The gene calls are TRBV5-1 and TRBJ2-5; TRBD2 agrees at 13 bases. The germline CDR1 and CDR2 sequences are SGHRS and YFSETQ. This CDR3 spans 15 amino acids. V dropped 0 bases and J dropped 5; count of bases not matched to a gene: 1. The CDR3 region is CASSLGLAGGETQYF. In DNA form, the CDR3 reads TGCGCCAGCAGCTTGGGACTAGCGGGAGGTGAGACCCAGTACTTC. Supplemented by reference TRBV5-1 and TRBJ2-5, the full variable domain reads KAGVTQTPRYLIKTRGQQVTLSCSPISGHRSVSWYQQTPGQGLQFLFEYFSETQRNKGNFPGRFSGRQFSNSRSEMNVSTLELGDSALYLCASSLGLAGGETQYFGPGTRLLVL.

Many counts were recorded for this clone. This chain uses TRBV29-1 with TRBJ2-5; 7 bases align to TRBD1. CDR3 length: 13 residues. With V trimmed by 7 bases and J by 4 bases, 9 bases remained unmatched. The germline V gene encodes CDR1 SQVTM and CDR2 ANQGSEA. The CDR3, as DNA: TGCAGCGCCACCCCCGGGACAGTAGAGACCCAGTACTTC. It encodes CSATPGTVETQYF.

This clone has a handful of counts. The rearrangement joins TRBV7-3 to TRBJ2-3, with D perhaps TRBD1 (5 bases). Per germline, CDR1 SGHTA and CDR2 FQGTGA. Trimming left V 5 bases short and J 5 bases short, with 14 bases between. The CDR3 is 14 amino acids. Here the CDR3 DNA reads TGTGCCAGCAGCCCTCAGGGCGTGGGAGATACGCAGTATTTT. Residues: CASSPQGVGDTQYF.

This clone was seen repeatedly, ten times or more. V and J are TRBV5-1 and TRBJ1-6, with a weak D call TRBD1 (5 bases). V was clipped by 0 bases and J by 7 bases, with 11 bases between them. Per germline, CDR1 SGHRS and CDR2 YFSETQ. The CDR3 runs to 15 residues. The CDR3 DNA follows: TGCGCCAGCAGCTTGGCGGGGGTGGGGAATTCACCCCTCCACTTT. Translated: CASSLAGVGNSPLHF.

Many counts were recorded for this clone. This chain joins TRBV4-3 and TRBJ2-2, with D maybe TRBD2 (6 bases). Between the trimmed V and J ends, which lost 0 bases and 3 bases, there was a span of 14 bases. The CDR3 contains 17 residues. Per the germline V gene, CDR1 is LGHNA and CDR2 is YSLEER. The CDR3 DNA is TGCGCCAGCAGCCAAGATAGGAGGGGACTCGACACCGGGGAGCTGTTTTTT. Amino acid sequence: CASSQDRRGLDTGELFF.

The sample holds many counts of this clone. The chain uses TRBV5-1 and TRBJ2-1; no firm D call. This CDR3 region has 12 residues. Trimming took off 2 bases at V and 3 bases at J, with 3 bases between the two ends. Germline loops: CDR1 SGHRS, CDR2 YFSETQ. The CDR3 is CASSFNYNEQFF. DNA of the CDR3: TGCGCCAGCAGCTTCAACTACAATGAGCAGTTCTTC.

This clone was seen ten or more times. The rearrangement joins TRBV19 to TRBJ1-5; 7 nucleotides match TRBD1. The CDR3 is made up of 13 amino acids. Trimming cost V 9 bases and J 3 bases; bases outside gene matches: 5. The germline V gene encodes CDR1 LNHDA and CDR2 SQIVND (reference sequence). The chain's CDR3 is CASEDRDNQPQHF. The CDR3 DNA follows: TGTGCCAGCGAAGACAGGGACAATCAGCCCCAGCATTTT.

At least ten counts were recorded for this clone. This sequence joins TRBV13 and TRBJ2-2, with 10 positions matching TRBD1. The CDR3 totals 17 residues. The germline V gene encodes CDR1 PRHDT and CDR2 FYEKMQ (reference sequence). The junction had 10 bases not matched to a gene; V was cut back by 5 bases and J by 4 bases. The CDR3 loop is CASSAQTGGDGTGELFF. Here the CDR3 DNA reads TGTGCCAGCAGCGCCCAGACAGGGGGCGATGGCACCGGGGAGCTGTTTTTT.

This clone has at least ten counts. The V and J genes are TRBV7-2 and TRBJ2-7; D perhaps matches TRBD2 (5 bases). This CDR3 contains 13 residues. Germline CDR1 and CDR2: SGHTA and FQGNSA. With 5 bases removed from V and 6 bases from J, the gap between germline ends came to 14 bases. As DNA, the CDR3 is TGTGCCAGCAGCCGGTACAGCGGTAGCGAGCAGTACTTC. Amino acid sequence: CASSRYSGSEQYF.

The table lists this clone with many counts. The V and J genes are TRBV2 and TRBJ1-5; possible D gene TRBD1, 5 bases. Germline CDR1 SNHLY, CDR2 FYNNEI. Trimming removed 1 base from V and 3 bases from J, with 7 bases in between. The CDR3 consists of 14 residues. As DNA, the CDR3 is TGTGCCAGCAGTGAAGGACAGAACAATCAGCCCCAGCATTTT. Translating it yields CASSEGQNNQPQHF.

This clone was seen a handful of times. The V call is TRBV28, the J call TRBJ2-5, with a possible D match to TRBD1 (6 bases). The DNA end lines up better with TRBJ2-7; the J call may be wrong. The germline V gene encodes CDR1 MDHEN and CDR2 SYDVKM. This CDR3 is built from 18 residues. The DNA for the CDR3 is TGTGCCAGCAGTCGGGACCGACCGGGACAACGACATACCTACGAGCAGTACTTC. This encodes CASSRDRPGQRHTYEQYF.

This clone was recorded many times. The chain is built from TRBV11-3 and TRBJ2-2; TRBD1 matches at 8 bases. With 5 bases clipped from V and 0 bases from J, the junction kept 11 bases outside the gene matches. The length of the CDR3 is 18 residues. Germline V gene data show CDR1 as SGHNT and CDR2 as YENEEA. CDR3 DNA: TGTGCCAGCAGCCTAGGTCGGTGGGACAGGCCGAACACCGGGGAGCTGTTTTTT. Protein product: CASSLGRWDRPNTGELFF.

The genes are TRBV21-1 and TRBJ1-2; the table's TRBD1 call for D was not verified on the DNA. TRBV21-1 is designated a pseudogene. The CDR3 is 12 amino acids. CDR3 loop: CASSRQGLGYTF. The CDR3 region has the DNA TGTGCCAGCAGCAGACAGGGGCTTGGCTACACCTTC.